A selection of T cell receptor beta chains follows, all from one sample in a study of blood T cell repertoires in COVID-19. Profiling relied on immunoSEQ multiplex PCR, and the TCRdb table lists in-frame clones only, not all of them. The sample yields a few hundred thousand clones, more than 80% seen once. What was sequenced was peripheral blood. These receptors were taken from a man aged 40-55 years with acute or convalescent COVID-19. The CDR3 runs from the conserved cysteine through the conserved F or W. The order of the fields is J gene, V gene, clone size, D gene, CDR3 DNA, CDR3 protein. A D gene is named only where the DNA matches it firmly. Not every row has a clone size; where given, it reads once, few, many or a size class.

J gene: TRBJ2-2; V gene: TRBV6-5; clone size: .; D gene: .; CDR3 DNA: TGTGCCAGCAGTTACCAGTACGGGGAGCTGTTTTTT; CDR3 protein: CASSYQYGELFF
J gene: TRBJ1-4; V gene: TRBV28; clone size: .; D gene: .; CDR3 DNA: TGTGCCAGCAGTTTATGGCGGGGGGGTGGTGAAAAACTGTTTTTT; CDR3 protein: CASSLWRGGGEKLFF
J gene: TRBJ1-1; V gene: TRBV20-1; clone size: .; D gene: .; CDR3 DNA: TGCAGTGCTAGTGGTCCCTACGGGAACACTGAAGCTTTCTTT; CDR3 protein: CSASGPYGNTEAFF
J gene: TRBJ1-1; V gene: TRBV24-1; clone size: .; D gene: .; CDR3 DNA: TGTGCCACCCGAAAGGGTCAGGGCACTGAAGCTTTCTTT; CDR3 protein: CATRKGQGTEAFF
J gene: TRBJ1-6; V gene: TRBV1; clone size: once; D gene: .; CDR3 DNA: TGCACCAGCAGCCAAGATTCCACAGATAATTCACCCCTCCACTTT; CDR3 protein: CTSSQDSTDNSPLHF
J gene: TRBJ2-5; V gene: TRBV29-1; clone size: .; D gene: TRBD2; CDR3 DNA: TGCAGCGTGCCCCGGGGGGGAGGTGCGACGGAGACCCAGTACTTC; CDR3 protein: CSVPRGGGATETQYF
J gene: TRBJ2-3; V gene: TRBV5-1; clone size: .; D gene: TRBD2; CDR3 DNA: TGCGCCAGCAGCCAGAGCGGGAGACGAGATACGCAGTATTTT; CDR3 protein: CASSQSGRRDTQYF
J gene: TRBJ2-1; V gene: TRBV2; clone size: .; D gene: TRBD2; CDR3 DNA: TGTGCCAGCAGTGACCTAGCGGGGGCGGGGGAGCAGTTCTTC; CDR3 protein: CASSDLAGAGEQFF
J gene: TRBJ2-3; V gene: TRBV11-2; clone size: few; D gene: TRBD2; CDR3 DNA: TGTGCCAGCAGCTTTGGGCCAGCGGGAGGAGATACGCAGTATTTT; CDR3 protein: CASSFGPAGGDTQYF
J gene: TRBJ1-1; V gene: TRBV4-3; clone size: .; D gene: .; CDR3 DNA: TGCGCCAGCAGCCTCGGGGGTGGGTGGACTGAAGCTTTCTTT; CDR3 protein: CASSLGGGWTEAFF
J gene: TRBJ1-5; V gene: TRBV5-1; clone size: .; D gene: .; CDR3 DNA: TGCGCCAGCAGCCCCGCCGCGGGGGGAAGTCAGCCCCAGCATTTT; CDR3 protein: CASSPAAGGSQPQHF
J gene: TRBJ2-1; V gene: TRBV5-1; clone size: .; D gene: TRBD2; CDR3 DNA: TGCGCCAGCAGCGCAGGACTAGCGGGAGGGTACAATGAGCAGTTCTTC; CDR3 protein: CASSAGLAGGYNEQFF
J gene: TRBJ2-5; V gene: TRBV5-4; clone size: once; D gene: TRBD1; CDR3 DNA: TGTGCCAGCAGCTTGCCCGGGACAGCCAAAGAGACCCAGTACTTC; CDR3 protein: CASSLPGTAKETQYF
J gene: TRBJ2-2; V gene: TRBV28; clone size: .; D gene: .; CDR3 DNA: TGTGCCAGCAGTTTTGCGGGGGAGCTGTTTTTT; CDR3 protein: CASSFAGELFF
J gene: TRBJ2-1; V gene: TRBV5-4; clone size: few; D gene: TRBD2; CDR3 DNA: TGTGCCAGCAGCACTAATAGCGGGAGCTCCTACAATGAGCAGTTCTTC; CDR3 protein: CASSTNSGSSYNEQFF
J gene: TRBJ2-2; V gene: TRBV28; clone size: .; D gene: .; CDR3 DNA: TGTGCCAGCAGTTTTCCGGGGAACACCGGGGAGCTGTTTTTT; CDR3 protein: CASSFPGNTGELFF
J gene: TRBJ2-5; V gene: TRBV5-4; clone size: .; D gene: TRBD2; CDR3 DNA: TGTGCCAGCAGCGACCCGGCGGAGATAGCGGGGGGTTGGACCCAGTACTTC; CDR3 protein: CASSDPAEIAGGWTQYF
J gene: TRBJ2-5; V gene: TRBV4-1; clone size: .; D gene: TRBD1; CDR3 DNA: TGCGCCAGCAGCCAAGAGGAGGGACAGGGGGCAGAGACCCAGTACTTC; CDR3 protein: CASSQEEGQGAETQYF
J gene: TRBJ1-3; V gene: TRBV15; clone size: .; D gene: .; CDR3 DNA: TGTGCCACCAGCAGAGAAGCGGGACAACGGAATGGGCTCTCTGGAAACACCATATATTTT; CDR3 protein: CATSREAGQRNGLSGNTIYF
J gene: TRBJ2-1; V gene: TRBV5-1; clone size: .; D gene: TRBD2; CDR3 DNA: TGCGCCAGCAGCTTGGTAACTAGCGAAGACAATGAGCAGTTCTTC; CDR3 protein: CASSLVTSEDNEQFF
J gene: TRBJ2-2; V gene: TRBV28; clone size: .; D gene: TRBD2; CDR3 DNA: TGTGCCAGCAGTTTATGGGGAACGGGAGGGTTCACCGGGGAGCTGTTTTTT; CDR3 protein: CASSLWGTGGFTGELFF
J gene: TRBJ1-4; V gene: TRBV18; clone size: .; D gene: TRBD1; CDR3 DNA: TGTGCCAGCTTCTCAGAGGGGGCCGGGGAAAAACTGTTTTTT; CDR3 protein: CASFSEGAGEKLFF
J gene: TRBJ2-7; V gene: TRBV4-1; clone size: .; D gene: .; CDR3 DNA: TGCGCCAGCAGCCAAGGCCAGGGTCCGACCTACGAGCAGTACTTC; CDR3 protein: CASSQGQGPTYEQYF
J gene: TRBJ2-1; V gene: TRBV12-3/TRBV12-4; clone size: many; D gene: .; CDR3 DNA: TGTGCCAGCAGCCGCGGGTCCTACAATGAGCAGTTCTTC; CDR3 protein: CASSRGSYNEQFF
J gene: TRBJ1-1; V gene: TRBV7-8; clone size: .; D gene: .; CDR3 DNA: TGTGCCAGCAGCCTGGGAGGAATCACTGAAGCTTTCTTT; CDR3 protein: CASSLGGITEAFF
J gene: TRBJ2-7; V gene: TRBV18; clone size: few; D gene: TRBD1; CDR3 DNA: TGTGCCAGCTCACTCCAACCGACAGGGATGGACGAGCAGTACTTC; CDR3 protein: CASSLQPTGMDEQYF
J gene: TRBJ1-2; V gene: TRBV11-2; clone size: .; D gene: TRBD1; CDR3 DNA: TGTGCCAGCAGCTTGCGCGACAGGGGCGGTTATGGCTACGCCTTC; CDR3 protein: CASSLRDRGGYGYAF
J gene: TRBJ1-1; V gene: TRBV19; clone size: .; D gene: TRBD1; CDR3 DNA: TGTGCCAGTAAAACAGGGGTAGTGCACACTGAAGCTTTCTTT; CDR3 protein: CASKTGVVHTEAFF
J gene: TRBJ2-7; V gene: TRBV7-6; clone size: .; D gene: TRBD2; CDR3 DNA: TGTGCCAGCATGAGCGGGAGCGGCTACGAGCAGTACTTC; CDR3 protein: CASMSGSGYEQYF
J gene: TRBJ1-1; V gene: TRBV9; clone size: .; D gene: .; CDR3 DNA: TGTGCCAGCAGCGTAGTGATCAGCGGCTCTGAAGCTTTCTTT; CDR3 protein: CASSVVISGSEAFF
J gene: TRBJ2-5; V gene: TRBV21-1; clone size: .; D gene: .; CDR3 DNA: TGTGCCAGCAGCAAACTAGTAGTGGGTCAGGGTCAAGAGACCCAGTACTTC; CDR3 protein: CASSKLVVGQGQETQYF
J gene: TRBJ1-6; V gene: TRBV18; clone size: .; D gene: TRBD1; CDR3 DNA: TGTGCCAGCTCACCGGGACAGTCTAATTCACCCCTCCACTTT; CDR3 protein: CASSPGQSNSPLHF
J gene: TRBJ1-6; V gene: TRBV3-1/TRBV3-2; clone size: .; D gene: TRBD1; CDR3 DNA: TGTGCCAGCAGCCGGGGCGACAGGGTAGGTTCACCCCTCCACTTT; CDR3 protein: CASSRGDRVGSPLHF
J gene: TRBJ1-1; V gene: TRBV7-2; clone size: .; D gene: .; CDR3 DNA: TGTGCCAGCAGCTTGCAGGTCGACACTGAAGCTTTCTTT; CDR3 protein: CASSLQVDTEAFF
J gene: TRBJ2-2; V gene: TRBV9; clone size: .; D gene: .; CDR3 DNA: TGTGCCAGCAGCCCCAGACCCGGGGGATTCACCGGGGAGCTGTTTTTT; CDR3 protein: CASSPRPGGFTGELFF
J gene: TRBJ2-3; V gene: TRBV18; clone size: .; D gene: .; CDR3 DNA: TGTGCCAGCTCTGGGGGACAAGCCACAGATACGCAGTATTTT; CDR3 protein: CASSGGQATDTQYF
J gene: TRBJ2-1; V gene: TRBV28; clone size: .; D gene: .; CDR3 DNA: TGTGCCAGCAGAGCTTCCTACAATGAGCAGTTCTTC; CDR3 protein: CASRASYNEQFF
J gene: TRBJ2-7; V gene: TRBV27; clone size: once; D gene: .; CDR3 DNA: TGTGCCAGCAGTTTTACTGGAGATTACGAGCAGTACTTC; CDR3 protein: CASSFTGDYEQYF
J gene: TRBJ1-4; V gene: TRBV7-2; clone size: once; D gene: TRBD1; CDR3 DNA: TGTGCCAGCAGCTTAGCTGGGACAGGTCGGGGTGGCGAAAAACTGTTTTTT; CDR3 protein: CASSLAGTGRGGEKLFF
J gene: TRBJ2-3; V gene: TRBV7-2; clone size: .; D gene: .; CDR3 DNA: TGTGCCAGCAGCTTAGCGGCAGGCCCAGATACGCAGTATTTT; CDR3 protein: CASSLAAGPDTQYF
J gene: TRBJ1-2; V gene: TRBV7-9; clone size: .; D gene: .; CDR3 DNA: TGTGCCAGCAGCTTAGAAGGGGGGGGCACCTATGGCTACACCTTC; CDR3 protein: CASSLEGGGTYGYTF
J gene: TRBJ1-2; V gene: TRBV19; clone size: .; D gene: .; CDR3 DNA: TGTGCCAGTCTTTCACAGGGAACGGGCGGCTACACCTTC; CDR3 protein: CASLSQGTGGYTF
J gene: TRBJ2-5; V gene: TRBV5-6; clone size: .; D gene: TRBD2; CDR3 DNA: TGTGCCAGCAGCTTCGGGCTAGCGGGGACCCAAGAGACCCAGTACTTC; CDR3 protein: CASSFGLAGTQETQYF
J gene: TRBJ2-2; V gene: TRBV10-3; clone size: .; D gene: .; CDR3 DNA: TGTGCCATCAGACCTCAGGGATTGAACACCGGGGAGCTGTTTTTT; CDR3 protein: CAIRPQGLNTGELFF
J gene: TRBJ1-2; V gene: TRBV11-3; clone size: .; D gene: .; CDR3 DNA: TGTGCCAGCAGCCAACAGGGTAAGATCGGAGATGGCTACACCTTC; CDR3 protein: CASSQQGKIGDGYTF
J gene: TRBJ1-3; V gene: TRBV7-2; clone size: .; D gene: TRBD1; CDR3 DNA: TGTGCCAGCAGCATCCGGGGACAGTCTGGAAACACCATATATTTT; CDR3 protein: CASSIRGQSGNTIYF
J gene: TRBJ2-5; V gene: TRBV11-2; clone size: .; D gene: TRBD1; CDR3 DNA: TGTGCCAGCAGCTTAGTGCAGGGGGTAGTCGAAGAGACCCAGTACTTC; CDR3 protein: CASSLVQGVVEETQYF
J gene: TRBJ1-6; V gene: TRBV6-5; clone size: .; D gene: .; CDR3 DNA: TGTGCCAGCAAAATCGACAGTATTAATTCACCCCTCCACTTT; CDR3 protein: CASKIDSINSPLHF
J gene: TRBJ2-7; V gene: TRBV5-6; clone size: .; D gene: TRBD2; CDR3 DNA: TGTGCCAGCAGCTCCTTACTAGCGGGAAGGTACGAGCAGTACTTC; CDR3 protein: CASSSLLAGRYEQYF
J gene: TRBJ1-1; V gene: TRBV11-1; clone size: few; D gene: .; CDR3 DNA: TGTGCCAGCAGCCCGGGGGGGAGGGCGAACACTGAAGCTTTCTTT; CDR3 protein: CASSPGGRANTEAFF
J gene: TRBJ2-1; V gene: TRBV7-9; clone size: .; D gene: TRBD2; CDR3 DNA: TGTGCCAGCAGCTCGGGACTAGCGGGAGTTTGGAATGAGCAGTTCTTC; CDR3 protein: CASSSGLAGVWNEQFF
J gene: TRBJ2-7; V gene: TRBV9; clone size: .; D gene: .; CDR3 DNA: TGTGCCAGCAGCGTAGACTACCAAACTTCGCAGTACTTC; CDR3 protein: CASSVDYQTSQYF
J gene: TRBJ1-1; V gene: TRBV19; clone size: .; D gene: .; CDR3 DNA: TGTGCCGGGGCTCGCAACAGGGACACTGAAGCTTTCTTT; CDR3 protein: CAGARNRDTEAFF
J gene: TRBJ2-1; V gene: TRBV19; clone size: .; D gene: .; CDR3 DNA: TGTGCCAGTAGTATACTGGGGGCGTCCTACAATGAGCAGTTCTTC; CDR3 protein: CASSILGASYNEQFF
J gene: TRBJ2-5; V gene: TRBV7-9; clone size: .; D gene: TRBD2; CDR3 DNA: TGTGCCAGCAGCTTATTTGGGCGGGGGGGCGAGGAGACCCAGTACTTC; CDR3 protein: CASSLFGRGGEETQYF
J gene: TRBJ2-3; V gene: TRBV11-2; clone size: .; D gene: TRBD2; CDR3 DNA: TGTGCCAGCAGCTTAGGACTAGCGGTTGGAGATACGCAGTATTTT; CDR3 protein: CASSLGLAVGDTQYF
J gene: TRBJ2-3; V gene: TRBV7-2; clone size: .; D gene: .; CDR3 DNA: TGTGCCAGCAGCTTTTTCACACAGGGAAGAGATACGCAGTATTTT; CDR3 protein: CASSFFTQGRDTQYF
J gene: TRBJ1-1; V gene: TRBV6-5; clone size: once; D gene: .; CDR3 DNA: TGTGCCAGCTCCAGGGGAACTGAAGCTTTCTTT; CDR3 protein: CASSRGTEAFF
J gene: TRBJ1-5; V gene: TRBV21-1; clone size: .; D gene: .; CDR3 DNA: TGTGCCAGCAGACGTCAATATCAGGGGAAGCGGCAGCCCCAGCATTTT; CDR3 protein: CASRRQYQGKRQPQHF
J gene: TRBJ2-7; V gene: TRBV2; clone size: .; D gene: TRBD1; CDR3 DNA: TGTGCCAGCAGGTTTGACAGGGACTCCTACGAGCAGTACTTC; CDR3 protein: CASRFDRDSYEQYF